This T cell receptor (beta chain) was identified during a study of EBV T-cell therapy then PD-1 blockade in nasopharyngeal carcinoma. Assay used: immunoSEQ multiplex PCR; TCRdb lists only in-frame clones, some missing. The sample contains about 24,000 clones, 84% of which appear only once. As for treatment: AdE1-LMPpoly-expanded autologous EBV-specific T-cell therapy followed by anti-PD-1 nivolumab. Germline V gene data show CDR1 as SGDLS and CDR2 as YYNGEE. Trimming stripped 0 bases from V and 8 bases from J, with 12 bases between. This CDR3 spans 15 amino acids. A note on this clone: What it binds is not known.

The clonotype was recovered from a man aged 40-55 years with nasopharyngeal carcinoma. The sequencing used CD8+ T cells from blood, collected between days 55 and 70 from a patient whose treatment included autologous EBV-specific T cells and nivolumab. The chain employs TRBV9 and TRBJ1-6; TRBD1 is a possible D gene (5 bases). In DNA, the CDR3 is TGTGCCAGCAGCGTAGTCGGGGGGATTCATTCACCCCTCCACTTT. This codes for CASSVVGGIHSPLHF.